A selection of T cell receptor beta chains follows, all from one sample in a study of vaccination effects on CD4 cells after COVID-19. No antigen is known for these receptors. Assay: immunoSEQ multiplex PCR; the TCRdb copy retains only in-frame clones and omits some. The sample holds under 40,000 clones, around 80% seen once. Source: CD4+ T cells from PBMCs cultured without peptide, taken before COVID-19 vaccination. These receptors originate from a human donor who received a COVID-19 vaccine. CDR3s include the opening cysteine and the closing phenylalanine or tryptophan. The order of the fields is CDR3 length, V gene, clone size, D gene, J gene, CDR3 protein, CDR3 DNA. D genes are given only for firm matches. Only part of the rows carry a size: once, few, many, or a class if the clone is expanded.

CDR3 length: 17; V gene: TRBV7-8; clone size: .; D gene: TRBD1; J gene: TRBJ2-2; CDR3 protein: CASHRGVSRGRTGELFF; CDR3 DNA: TGTGCCAGCCATAGGGGGGTTTCCAGGGGGCGGACCGGGGAGCTGTTTTTT
CDR3 length: 16; V gene: TRBV18; clone size: .; D gene: .; J gene: TRBJ2-3; CDR3 protein: CASSPTASQGTDTQYF; CDR3 DNA: TGTGCCAGCTCACCCACAGCCTCCCAGGGCACAGATACGCAGTATTTT
CDR3 length: 19; V gene: TRBV28; clone size: .; D gene: TRBD1; J gene: TRBJ1-1; CDR3 protein: CASSRTPTGGGVRGSEAFF; CDR3 DNA: TGTGCCAGCAGTCGAACACCGACAGGGGGCGGCGTTCGCGGGTCTGAAGCTTTCTTT
CDR3 length: 15; V gene: TRBV13; clone size: .; D gene: TRBD1; J gene: TRBJ1-3; CDR3 protein: CASSLGQGDGNTIYF; CDR3 DNA: TGTGCCAGCAGCTTAGGACAGGGGGATGGAAACACCATATATTTT
CDR3 length: 21; V gene: TRBV28; clone size: once; D gene: .; J gene: TRBJ1-5; CDR3 protein: CASSPLAWTAPEVGSNQPQHF; CDR3 DNA: TGTGCCAGCAGCCCTTTGGCCTGGACAGCGCCCGAGGTAGGGAGCAATCAGCCCCAGCATTTT
CDR3 length: 13; V gene: TRBV11-2; clone size: few; D gene: .; J gene: TRBJ1-5; CDR3 protein: CASSLDLGQPQHF; CDR3 DNA: TGTGCCAGCAGCTTAGATCTGGGCCAGCCCCAGCATTTT
CDR3 length: 15; V gene: TRBV30; clone size: .; D gene: .; J gene: TRBJ1-5; CDR3 protein: CAWSEGAVDNQPQHF; CDR3 DNA: TGTGCCTGGAGCGAAGGGGCAGTGGACAATCAGCCCCAGCATTTT
CDR3 length: 13; V gene: TRBV6-5; clone size: .; D gene: .; J gene: TRBJ1-1; CDR3 protein: CASSYSRGTEAFF; CDR3 DNA: TGTGCCAGCAGTTACTCGAGAGGGACTGAAGCTTTCTTT
CDR3 length: 15; V gene: TRBV6-5; clone size: once; D gene: .; J gene: TRBJ1-1; CDR3 protein: CASSYSRRENTEAFF; CDR3 DNA: TGTGCCAGCAGTTACTCGAGAAGGGAGAACACTGAAGCTTTCTTT
CDR3 length: 14; V gene: TRBV10-3; clone size: .; D gene: .; J gene: TRBJ2-3; CDR3 protein: CAARGGGDTDTQYF; CDR3 DNA: TGTGCCGCCAGGGGCGGGGGAGACACAGATACGCAGTATTTT
CDR3 length: 13; V gene: TRBV29-1; clone size: .; D gene: .; J gene: TRBJ2-1; CDR3 protein: CSVEQGSWNEQFF; CDR3 DNA: TGCAGCGTTGAACAGGGAAGCTGGAATGAGCAGTTCTTC
CDR3 length: 12; V gene: TRBV5-6; clone size: .; D gene: .; J gene: TRBJ1-1; CDR3 protein: CASSLRNTEAFF; CDR3 DNA: TGTGCCAGCAGCTTGAGGAACACTGAAGCTTTCTTT
CDR3 length: 15; V gene: TRBV7-2; clone size: once; D gene: .; J gene: TRBJ2-2; CDR3 protein: CASSEFSVGTGELFF; CDR3 DNA: TGTGCCAGCAGCGAATTCTCAGTGGGGACCGGGGAGCTGTTTTTT
CDR3 length: 15; V gene: TRBV6-1; clone size: .; D gene: TRBD1; J gene: TRBJ1-2; CDR3 protein: CASSDPYTGAYGYTF; CDR3 DNA: TGTGCCAGCAGTGACCCTTATACAGGGGCCTATGGCTACACCTTC
CDR3 length: 15; V gene: TRBV5-1; clone size: .; D gene: TRBD1; J gene: TRBJ1-2; CDR3 protein: CASSWTGGLNYGYTF; CDR3 DNA: TGCGCCAGCAGCTGGACAGGGGGCTTGAACTATGGCTACACCTTC
CDR3 length: 15; V gene: TRBV2; clone size: .; D gene: .; J gene: TRBJ2-5; CDR3 protein: CASSDMNSRGGTQYF; CDR3 DNA: TGTGCCAGCAGTGACATGAATTCGAGAGGTGGGACCCAGTACTTC
CDR3 length: 17; V gene: TRBV18; clone size: .; D gene: .; J gene: TRBJ1-1; CDR3 protein: CASSPRVLPSGATEAFF; CDR3 DNA: TGTGCCAGCTCACCTCGGGTCCTCCCCTCGGGGGCCACTGAAGCTTTCTTT
CDR3 length: 16; V gene: TRBV3-1/TRBV3-2; clone size: .; D gene: TRBD2; J gene: TRBJ2-3; CDR3 protein: CASSQDRLAGTDTQYF; CDR3 DNA: TGTGCCAGCAGCCAAGACCGACTAGCGGGCACAGATACGCAGTATTTT
CDR3 length: 15; V gene: TRBV24-1; clone size: .; D gene: .; J gene: TRBJ2-6; CDR3 protein: CATSDRTSGANVLTF; CDR3 DNA: TGTGCCACCAGTGACCGGACTTCTGGGGCCAACGTCCTGACTTTC
CDR3 length: 14; V gene: TRBV6-1; clone size: .; D gene: .; J gene: TRBJ1-4; CDR3 protein: CASSEPGKHEKLFF; CDR3 DNA: TGTGCCAGCAGTGAACCAGGGAAACATGAAAAACTGTTTTTT
CDR3 length: 15; V gene: TRBV9; clone size: .; D gene: .; J gene: TRBJ1-3; CDR3 protein: CASTREGGSGNTIYF; CDR3 DNA: TGTGCCAGCACCCGGGAAGGGGGCTCTGGAAACACCATATATTTT
CDR3 length: 14; V gene: TRBV2; clone size: .; D gene: .; J gene: TRBJ2-2; CDR3 protein: CASSANRAGGELFF; CDR3 DNA: TGTGCCAGCAGTGCTAACAGAGCAGGAGGGGAGCTGTTTTTT
CDR3 length: 14; V gene: TRBV9; clone size: .; D gene: .; J gene: TRBJ1-2; CDR3 protein: CASSAENRPYGYTF; CDR3 DNA: TGTGCCAGCAGCGCCGAGAACAGGCCCTATGGCTACACCTTC
CDR3 length: 13; V gene: TRBV11-3; clone size: .; D gene: .; J gene: TRBJ2-1; CDR3 protein: CASARGPNNEQFF; CDR3 DNA: TGTGCCAGCGCACGGGGTCCGAACAATGAGCAGTTCTTC